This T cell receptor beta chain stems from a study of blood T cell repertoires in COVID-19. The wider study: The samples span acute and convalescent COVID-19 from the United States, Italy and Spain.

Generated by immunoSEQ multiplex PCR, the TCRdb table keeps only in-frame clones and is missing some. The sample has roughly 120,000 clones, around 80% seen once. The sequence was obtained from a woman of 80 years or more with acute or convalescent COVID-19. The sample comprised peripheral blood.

This chain's CDR3 is CASSFGDRGQTEAFF. CDR3 in DNA: TGTGCCAGCAGTTTCGGGGACAGGGGGCAAACTGAAGCTTTCTTT. The rearrangement links TRBV6-2 or TRBV6-3 to TRBJ1-1, with 12 bases that match TRBD1. Looked up from germline, CDR1 is MNHEY and CDR2 is SVGEGT. The junction had 5 bases not matched to a gene; V was cut back by 4 bases and J by 5 bases. This CDR3 has 15 residues.